The clone carrying this TCR beta chain was detected ten times or more. Antigen: not known. This sample was included in a study of spatial heterogeneity in lung cancer. Overall study findings and caveats: In tumors, expanded intratumoral alpha and beta TCR counts tracked mutation counts.

The time point here: sample taken at primary tumor resection. Tumor, nontumor lung or frozen PBMC supplied whole RNA, sequenced without sorting. Germline V gene lookup returns CDR1 SGHAT and CDR2 FQNNGV. The CDR3 covers 14 residues. Trimming removed 4 bases from V and 7 bases from J, with 16 bases in between. The library protocol tagged each TCR cDNA with a unique molecular identifier. TCRdb used MiXCR to reprocess the 5' RACE reads, holding one entry per CDR3 protein. The sample has 9,900 or so distinct CDR3 sequences, roughly 8% seen once; the top ten hold about a fifth. The J gene is TRBJ2-5, the V gene TRBV11-2; D is perhaps TRBD1 (6 bases). This specimen consisted of lung tumor tissue, obtained at surgery. This clonotype originated in a male donor with early-stage non-small cell lung cancer. CDR3 sequence: CASSSGVQRGTQYF. The CDR3, as DNA: TGTGCCAGCAGCTCAGGGGTCCAAAGGGGGACCCAGTACTTC.